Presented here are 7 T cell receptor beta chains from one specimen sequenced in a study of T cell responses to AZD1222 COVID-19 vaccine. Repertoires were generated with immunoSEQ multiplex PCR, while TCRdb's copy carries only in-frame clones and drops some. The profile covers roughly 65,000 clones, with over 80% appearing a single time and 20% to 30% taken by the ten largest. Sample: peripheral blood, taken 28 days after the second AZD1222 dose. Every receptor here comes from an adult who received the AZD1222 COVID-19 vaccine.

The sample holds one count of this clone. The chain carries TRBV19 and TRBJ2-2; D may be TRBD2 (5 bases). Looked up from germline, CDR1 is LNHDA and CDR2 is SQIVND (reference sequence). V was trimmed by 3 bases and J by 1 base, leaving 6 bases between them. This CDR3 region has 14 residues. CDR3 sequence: CASSIRGNTGELFF. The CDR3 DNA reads TGTGCCAGTAGTATTCGGGGGAACACCGGGGAGCTGTTTTTT.

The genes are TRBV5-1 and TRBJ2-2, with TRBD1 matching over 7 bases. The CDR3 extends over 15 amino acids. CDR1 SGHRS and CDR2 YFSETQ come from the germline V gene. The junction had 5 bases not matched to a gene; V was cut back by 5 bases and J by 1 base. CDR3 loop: CASRKGDRNTGELFF. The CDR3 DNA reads TGCGCCAGCAGGAAGGGGGACAGGAACACCGGGGAGCTGTTTTTT.

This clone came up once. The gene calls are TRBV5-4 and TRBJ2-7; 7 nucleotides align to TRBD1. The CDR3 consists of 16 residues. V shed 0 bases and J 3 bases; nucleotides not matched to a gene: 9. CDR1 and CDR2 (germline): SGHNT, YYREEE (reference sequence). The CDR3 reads CASSLGQGLVIYEQYF. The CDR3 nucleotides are TGTGCCAGCAGCTTGGGACAGGGCCTCGTTATCTACGAGCAGTACTTC.

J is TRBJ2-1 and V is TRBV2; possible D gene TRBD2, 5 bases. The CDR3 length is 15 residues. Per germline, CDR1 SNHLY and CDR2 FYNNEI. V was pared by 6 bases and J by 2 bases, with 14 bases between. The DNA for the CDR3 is TGTGCCAGCAGGACCGGGATCATGACCTACAATGAGCAGTTCTTC. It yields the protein CASRTGIMTYNEQFF.

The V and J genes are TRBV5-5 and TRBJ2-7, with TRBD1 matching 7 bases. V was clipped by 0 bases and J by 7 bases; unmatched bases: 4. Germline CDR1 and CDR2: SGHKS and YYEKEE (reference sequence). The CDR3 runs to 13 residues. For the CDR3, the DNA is TGTGCCAGCAGCTTGGACAGGGGTTGGGAGCAGTACTTC. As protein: CASSLDRGWEQYF.

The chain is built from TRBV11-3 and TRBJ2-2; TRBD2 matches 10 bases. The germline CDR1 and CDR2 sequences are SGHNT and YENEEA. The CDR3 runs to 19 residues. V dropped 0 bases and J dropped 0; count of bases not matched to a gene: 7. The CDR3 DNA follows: TGTGCCAGCAGCTTAGATCTAGCGGGGGTCTTCGCGAACACCGGGGAGCTGTTTTTT. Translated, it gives CASSLDLAGVFANTGELFF.

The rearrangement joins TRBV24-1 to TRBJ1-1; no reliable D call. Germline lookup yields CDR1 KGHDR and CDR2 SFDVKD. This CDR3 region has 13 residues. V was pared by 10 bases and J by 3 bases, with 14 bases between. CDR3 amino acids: CATFYRLYTEAFF. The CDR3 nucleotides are TGTGCCACTTTCTATCGACTGTACACTGAAGCTTTCTTT.